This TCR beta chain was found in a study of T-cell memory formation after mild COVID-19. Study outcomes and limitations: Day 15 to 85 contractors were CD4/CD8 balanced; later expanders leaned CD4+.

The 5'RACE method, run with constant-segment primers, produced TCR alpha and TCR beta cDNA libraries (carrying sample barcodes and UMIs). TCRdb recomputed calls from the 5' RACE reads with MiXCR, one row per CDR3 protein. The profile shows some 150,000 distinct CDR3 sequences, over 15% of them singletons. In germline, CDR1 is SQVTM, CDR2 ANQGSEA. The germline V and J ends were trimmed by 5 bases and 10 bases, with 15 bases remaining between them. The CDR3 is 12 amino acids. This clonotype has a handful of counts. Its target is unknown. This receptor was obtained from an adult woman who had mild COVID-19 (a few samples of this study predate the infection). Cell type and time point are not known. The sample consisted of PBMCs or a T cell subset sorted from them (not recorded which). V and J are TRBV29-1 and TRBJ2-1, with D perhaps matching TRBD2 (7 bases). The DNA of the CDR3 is TGCAGCGTTAACAGGGACGGGGGGGAGCAGTTCTTC. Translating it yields CSVNRDGGEQFF.